Shown below are 32 T cell receptor beta chains from a single sample sequenced in a study of cytomegalovirus exposure and HLA in healthy donors. The PCR was carried out with 60 Vbeta primers and 13 Jbeta primers. The table came from immunoSEQ multiplex PCR; TCRdb's copy has only in-frame clones and leaves some out. The sample has approximately 100,000 clones; about 83% are singletons. The sequencing sample was made of PBMCs. The origin of the receptors is a man in his sixties in good health and CMV-seropositive.

This rearrangement joins TRBV5-4 to TRBJ2-3; 8 bases agree with TRBD2. CDR3 length: 19 amino acids. Germline CDR1 is SGHNT and CDR2 is YYREEE (reference sequence). V shed 4 bases and J 2 bases; nucleotides not matched to a gene: 18. The CDR3, as DNA: TGTGCCAGCAGCGGAAAGAGGGTAGGGATTAGCGGGGTCACAGATACGCAGTATTTT. Protein product: CASSGKRVGISGVTDTQYF.

The chain joins TRBV30 to TRBJ1-6, with 7 bases matching TRBD1. There are 15 residues in the CDR3. V was pared by 3 bases and J by 10 bases, with 12 bases of the junction left unmatched. Germline values: CDR1 GTSNPN, CDR2 SVGIG (reference sequence). DNA for the CDR3: TGTGCCTGGAGGACCCCCCAGGGGGTGACATCACCCCTCCACTTT. Translation gives CAWRTPQGVTSPLHF. Drawing the rest from reference TRBV30 and TRBJ1-6, the complete variable domain is SQTIHQWPATLVQPVGSPLSLECTVEGTSNPNLYWYRQAAGRGLQLLFYSVGIGQISSEVPQNLSASRPQDRQFILSSKKLLLSDSGFYLCAWRTPQGVTSPLHFGNGTRLTVT.

The chain carries TRBV7-9 and TRBJ2-5, with 7 bases aligning to TRBD2. The ends lost 5 bases at V and 0 bases at J; junction bases unmatched: 6. Germline assignment: CDR1 SEHNR and CDR2 FQNEAQ (reference sequence). The CDR3 consists of 15 residues. The CDR3 nucleotides read TGTGCCAGCAGCCTATATGGGGGGGACCAAGAGACCCAGTACTTC. The encoded protein is CASSLYGGDQETQYF. The complete variable domain, with remaining parts taken from reference TRBV7-9 and TRBJ2-5, reads DTGVSQNPRHKITKRGQNVTFRCDPISEHNRLYWYRQTLGQGPEFLTYFQNEAQLEKSRLLSDRFSAERPKGSFSTLEIQRTEQGDSAMYLCASSLYGGDQETQYFGPGTRLLVL.

V usage is TRBV4-1 and J usage is TRBJ2-4; D uncertain. The V gene's germline CDR1 is MGHRA and CDR2 YSYEKL. The V gene lost 4 bases and the J gene lost 0 bases, with 10 bases spanning the gap. This CDR3 contains 15 residues. In DNA, the CDR3 is TGCGCCAGCAGCCCCTCCTTCTTAGCCAAAAACATTCAGTACTTC. Residues: CASSPSFLAKNIQYF.

This clone has only one observation. The V gene is TRBV28, the J gene TRBJ2-3, with D possibly TRBD2 on 5 matching bases. The ends were cut back, 6 bases at V and 2 bases at J, with 15 bases in the middle. This CDR3 region has 15 residues. CDR1 and CDR2 (germline): MDHEN, SYDVKM. The CDR3 sequence is CASSPTKTFTDTQYF. The CDR3 DNA reads TGTGCCAGCAGCCCGACTAAAACATTCACAGATACGCAGTATTTT.

This clone was observed a single time. V usage is TRBV5-1 and J usage is TRBJ2-3, with D possibly being TRBD2 (6 bases). This CDR3 has 15 amino acids. The V gene lost 4 bases and the J gene lost 0 bases, with 12 bases spanning the gap. The germline CDR1 and CDR2 sequences are SGHRS and YFSETQ. CDR3 in amino acids: CASSDGGASTDTQYF. The CDR3 DNA follows: TGCGCCAGCAGCGACGGCGGGGCAAGCACAGATACGCAGTATTTT.

The rearrangement uses TRBV9 and TRBJ2-3; TRBD1 agrees at 7 bases. The CDR3 has 15 residues. Losses at the gene ends were 0 bases for V and 2 bases for J; bases not matched to a gene: 3. Germline V gene lookup returns CDR1 SGDLS and CDR2 YYNGEE. DNA of the CDR3: TGTGCCAGCAGCGTAGAGGGACAGTACACAGATACGCAGTATTTT. It specifies CASSVEGQYTDTQYF.

CDR3 coding DNA: TGTGCCAGCAGCTTAGGTCCAGCGGCGATATACAATGAGCAGTTCTTC. As protein: CASSLGPAAIYNEQFF. The rearrangement links TRBV7-2 to TRBJ2-1; maybe TRBD2 (5 bases). Germline values: CDR1 SGHTA, CDR2 FQGNSA. The CDR3 consists of 16 residues. Trimming stripped 1 base from V and 4 bases from J, with 14 bases between.

The rearrangement links TRBV10-3 to TRBJ2-3, with D maybe TRBD2 (6 bases). The CDR3 extends over 16 amino acids. The V end lost 5 bases, the J end lost 4 bases, and 19 bases lay between the germline ends. The germline CDR1 and CDR2 sequences are ENHRY and SYGVKD. The CDR3, as DNA: TGTGCCATCAGTCCCGCTGGGGACTCAAGGGCAGATACGCAGTATTTT. The encoded protein is CAISPAGDSRADTQYF.

The chain couples TRBV10-1 to TRBJ2-7; D might be TRBD1 (6 bases). Germline CDR1 reads WNHNN; CDR2 reads SYGVQD (reference sequence). This CDR3 spans 14 amino acids. V dropped 4 bases and J dropped 3 bases, with 13 bases sitting between them. The CDR3 bases are TGCGCCAGCAGTGGAACAGGGAAGTACTACGAGCAGTACTTC. Amino acids: CASSGTGKYYEQYF.

This clone has only one observation. The chain has TRBV7-9 and TRBJ2-3; 7 positions match TRBD2. Per the germline V gene, CDR1 is SEHNR and CDR2 is FQNEAQ (reference sequence). With 4 bases clipped from V and 1 base from J, the junction kept 5 bases outside the gene matches. The length of the CDR3 is 15 residues. The CDR3 region is CASSWGTTGTDTQYF. The CDR3 DNA sequence: TGTGCCAGCAGCTGGGGGACTACGGGCACAGATACGCAGTATTTT. Looking up the rest from reference TRBV7-9 and TRBJ2-3 gives the full variable domain: DTGVSQNPRHKITKRGQNVTFRCDPISEHNRLYWYRQTLGQGPEFLTYFQNEAQLEKSRLLSDRFSAERPKGSFSTLEIQRTEQGDSAMYLCASSWGTTGTDTQYFGPGTRLTVL.

The chain carries TRBV9 and TRBJ2-5; possible D gene TRBD2, 6 bases. V was shortened by 3 bases and J by 1 base, with 10 bases between the two germline ends. The CDR3 contains 14 residues. Germline V gives CDR1 SGDLS, CDR2 YYNGEE. CDR3 nucleotides: TGTGCCAGCAGCGGGGGGGAGTCCCAAGAGACCCAGTACTTC. Translated: CASSGGESQETQYF.

This clone was detected once. The CDR3 DNA sequence: TGTGCCAGCAGCCCGGGTCTCGGGGAGCTGTTTTTT. Amino acids: CASSPGLGELFF. The chain carries TRBV7-9 and TRBJ2-2; D unclear. The CDR3 has 12 residues. V was clipped by 5 bases and J by 7 bases, with 8 bases between them. Germline CDR1 and CDR2: SEHNR and FQNEAQ (reference sequence).

The J gene is TRBJ2-5, the V gene TRBV14; D not resolved. CDR1 is SGHDN, CDR2 FVKESK, per germline. Trimming left V 2 bases short and J 10 bases short, with 11 bases between. This CDR3 is 12 amino acids long. In DNA, the CDR3 is TGTGCCAGCAGCCAATTCCACAGTATCCAGTACTTC. Its protein is CASSQFHSIQYF.

The chain combines TRBV4-2 with TRBJ2-1; 14 positions agree with TRBD2. Germline-derived CDR1 and CDR2 are LGHNA and YNFKEQ. Trimming cost V 3 bases and J 7 bases; bases outside gene matches: 8. The CDR3 length is 17 residues. CDR3 sequence: CASSQPTGTSGGNEQFF. In DNA form, the CDR3 reads TGTGCCAGCAGCCAGCCTACCGGGACTAGCGGGGGAAATGAGCAGTTCTTC.

This chain uses TRBV7-8 with TRBJ1-2; possibly TRBD1 for D (5 bases). Germline V CDR1 and CDR2: SGHVS, FQNEAQ. The CDR3 length is 15 residues. Deletions cut 2 bases from V and 5 bases from J, with 15 bases between. The CDR3 DNA sequence: TGTGCCAGCAGCTTATCCCTGTCAGGGCAATATGGCTACACCTTC. Its translation: CASSLSLSGQYGYTF.

This clone appeared a few times. The CDR3 sequence: CSAGSGYGYTF. The CDR3 coding sequence is TGCAGCGCCGGGAGTGGCTATGGCTACACCTTC. This rearrangement joins TRBV20-1 to TRBJ1-2; no firm D call. There are 11 residues in the CDR3. The germline V gene has CDR1 DFQATT and CDR2 SNEGSKA (reference sequence).

The chain carries TRBV5-5 and TRBJ1-1; the D is unclear. Trimming pared 2 bases from V and 1 base from J, leaving 6 bases between. The length of the CDR3 is 13 residues. The V gene's germline CDR1 is SGHKS and CDR2 YYEKEE (reference sequence). The CDR3 DNA reads TGTGCCAGCAGCTTTCCAGGGAACACTGAAGCTTTCTTT. It encodes CASSFPGNTEAFF. The whole variable domain, remainder taken from reference TRBV5-5 and TRBJ1-1, is DAGVTQSPTHLIKTRGQQVTLRCSPISGHKSVSWYQQVLGQGPQFIFQYYEKEERGRGNFPDRFSARQFPNYSSELNVNALLLGDSALYLCASSFPGNTEAFFGQGTRLTVV.

J is TRBJ2-5 and V is TRBV19; 7 bases align to TRBD1. The CDR3 totals 16 residues. J lost 4 bases, V lost 4 bases, and 12 bases had no gene match. Germline V CDR1 and CDR2: LNHDA, SQIVND (reference sequence). The CDR3 spells CASSTSDRAGGETQYF. The CDR3 DNA reads TGTGCCAGTAGTACCTCAGACAGGGCAGGTGGAGAGACCCAGTACTTC.

This clone was seen a few times. Here the CDR3 DNA reads TGTGCCAGCAGCTTAGGGACAGGGGGCTCTAATTCACCCCTCCACTTT. Translation: CASSLGTGGSNSPLHF. V and J are TRBV7-2 and TRBJ1-6; 11 bases are a match to TRBD1. The ends lost 1 base at V and 6 bases at J; junction bases unmatched: 2. Germline V CDR1 and CDR2: SGHTA, FQGNSA. The CDR3 loop spans 16 amino acids.

The rearrangement uses TRBV27 and TRBJ2-7; D may be TRBD1 (6 bases). CDR3 length: 15 residues. The V and J ends lost 5 bases and 0 bases respectively, with 14 bases between them. Germline assignment: CDR1 MNHEY and CDR2 SMNVEV (reference sequence). The CDR3 nucleotides read TGTGCCAGCAGTAAACGACCGGACAGCTCCTACGAGCAGTACTTC. Translation gives CASSKRPDSSYEQYF.

The CDR3 DNA follows: TGTGCCAGCAGTCTACAGGGGAAAGAGACCCAGTACTTC. The encoded protein is CASSLQGKETQYF. V gene TRBV6-1 combines with J gene TRBJ2-5; 7 positions match TRBD1. J was trimmed by 3 bases and V by 5 bases; bases with no gene match: 3. Germline V gene data show CDR1 as MNHNS and CDR2 as SASEGT. CDR3 size: 13 residues.

V is TRBV7-9 and J is TRBJ2-5, with 7 bases identical to TRBD1. CDR3 length: 14 residues. Germline CDR1 SEHNR, CDR2 FQNEAQ (reference sequence). V was clipped by 5 bases and J by 3 bases; unmatched bases: 6. The CDR3 bases are TGTGCCAGCAGCACCTACAGGGGTAAAGAGACCCAGTACTTC. This codes for CASSTYRGKETQYF.

This chain links TRBV30 with TRBJ1-6, with D possibly matching TRBD1 (5 bases). Germline values: CDR1 GTSNPN, CDR2 SVGIG (reference sequence). The germline V and J ends were trimmed by 1 base and 0 bases, with 22 bases remaining between them. This CDR3 spans 20 amino acids. Written as DNA, the CDR3 is TGTGCCTGGAGTGCCCCTCGGGGGGTCTCACTCGTCTCCTATAATTCACCCCTCCACTTT. Its protein is CAWSAPRGVSLVSYNSPLHF.

A few counts support this clone. This chain connects TRBV18 to TRBJ2-7, with D perhaps matching TRBD2 (6 bases). Germline lookup yields CDR1 KGHSH and CDR2 LQKENI. The CDR3 loop spans 16 amino acids. V lost 2 bases and J lost 2, with 16 bases in between. CDR3 sequence reads: CASSPSRTTVTYEQYF. As DNA, the CDR3 is TGTGCCAGCTCACCATCTAGGACTACTGTAACCTACGAGCAGTACTTC.

The chain uses TRBV27 and TRBJ2-7; 8 nucleotides line up with TRBD1. The J call could be wrong; TRBJ2-1 is a better fit for the DNA end. Germline CDR1 and CDR2: MNHEY and SMNVEV (reference sequence). The CDR3 totals 15 residues. CDR3 bases: TGTGCCAGCAGTTTACCCGGGACAGGCTACAATGAGCAGTTCTTC. As protein: CASSLPGTGYNEQFF.

The chain employs TRBV10-3 and TRBJ1-5; TRBD1 might be the D (5 bases). Germline lookup yields CDR1 ENHRY and CDR2 SYGVKD. This CDR3 has 14 amino acids. The V and J ends lost 3 bases and 3 bases respectively, with 9 bases between them. The chain's CDR3 is CAISDLGPNQPQHF. DNA of the CDR3: TGTGCCATCAGTGATTTGGGGCCCAATCAGCCCCAGCATTTT.

This chain joins TRBV30 and TRBJ2-2; 7 positions agree with TRBD1. CDR1 is GTSNPN, CDR2 SVGIG, per germline (reference sequence). The V and J ends lost 8 bases and 13 bases, in that order; junction bases with no gene match: 10. The CDR3 runs 11 residues. CDR3 sequence reads: CARKDRDRLFF. As DNA, the CDR3 is TGTGCCCGTAAAGACAGGGATCGGCTGTTTTTT.

The genes are TRBV5-1 and TRBJ1-6, with a tentative D call TRBD1 (5 bases). V lost 0 bases and J lost 2, with 24 bases in between. The CDR3 is 21 residues long. CDR1 SGHRS and CDR2 YFSETQ come from the germline V gene. In nucleotides, the CDR3 is TGCGCCAGCAGCTTGGGGGTACCGGGACTTAGGGAAGTCCCCTATAATTCACCCCTCCACTTT. Amino acids: CASSLGVPGLREVPYNSPLHF.

CDR3 protein: CASSLPIQGGPQETQYF. The CDR3 coding sequence is TGTGCCAGCAGCTTACCGATACAGGGGGGCCCCCAAGAGACCCAGTACTTC. The chain joins TRBV11-2 to TRBJ2-5; 8 positions match TRBD1. After removal of 2 bases from V and 1 base from J, the junction contained 9 bases not matched to a gene. This CDR3 has 17 amino acids. Germline CDR1 SGHAT, CDR2 FQNNGV.

The CDR3 protein is CASSVRYTLSYEKLFF. The CDR3 bases are TGTGCCAGCAGTGTACGGTACACACTAAGCTACGAAAAACTGTTTTTT. The chain joins TRBV27 to TRBJ1-4; no reliable D call. CDR1 is MNHEY, CDR2 SMNVEV, per germline (reference sequence). The CDR3 is 16 residues long. The germline V and J ends were trimmed by 5 bases and 8 bases, with 21 bases remaining between them.

The chain couples TRBV6-5 to TRBJ2-2; 9 bases fit TRBD1. Germline V gene sequence: CDR1 MNHEY, CDR2 SVGAGI. V lost 2 bases to trimming and J lost 6 bases; unmatched junction nucleotides: 7. CDR3 length: 16 amino acids. CDR3 region: CASSYTGQGWAGELFF. The CDR3, as DNA: TGTGCCAGCAGTTACACGGGACAGGGCTGGGCCGGGGAGCTGTTTTTT.